This TCR beta chain was profiled in a study of cytomegalovirus exposure and HLA in healthy donors. Whole-study findings and limits: According to a subsequent analysis, TCR clusters identified in the first cohort showed a tendency to co-occur across the roughly 130 validation repertoires. Overall, approximately 150 TCR beta chains were annotated as cytomegalovirus-associated.

Method: immunoSEQ multiplex PCR; TCRdb's copy keeps in-frame clones and lacks some. The sample consists of about 160,000 clones, nearly 90% of them appearing once. CDR1 and CDR2 from the germline V gene are SSHAT and FNYEAQ (reference sequence). The CDR3 is 13 amino acids. Details on this clone: Its antigen is undetermined. The junction does not match germline at one end; this may be a read error.

Material for sequencing was PBMCs. V and J are TRBV7-7 and TRBJ2-3; no firm D call. The clonotype comes from a woman younger than 30 in good health and CMV-seropositive. The CDR3 loop reads CASSKDSGDTQYF. CDR3 DNA sequence: TGTGCTAGCAGCAAAGATTCGGGAGATACGCAGTATTTT.